What follows are 24 T cell receptor beta chains derived from one specimen sequenced in a study of blood T cell repertoires in COVID-19 (dated by TCRdb to the early 2020s). Library construction relied on the immunoSEQ multiplex PCR assay. TCRdb re-hosts the immuneACCESS table, in-frame sequences only. Its copies lack some clones; in the studies checked, an unresolved V gene accounts for under half of them, and the cause for the rest is not known. The table for this sample lists tens of thousands of clones; over 75% of them were counted only once. Of the sample, around 28% falls within the top ten clones. Material for sequencing was peripheral blood. These receptors all stem from a woman older than 75 with COVID-19, enrolled during active disease.

The V call is TRBV20-1, the J call TRBJ2-7; possible D gene TRBD1, 6 bases. The CDR3 runs to 12 residues. Germline assignment: CDR1 DFQATT and CDR2 SNEGSKA (reference sequence). V was shortened by 3 bases and J by 6 bases, with 12 bases between the two germline ends. In nucleotides, the CDR3 is TGCAGTGCTAGTCTAGGGGGTTTCGAGCAGTACTTC. The encoded protein is CSASLGGFEQYF.

This chain joins TRBV2 and TRBJ1-6, with D maybe TRBD1 (5 bases). Germline lookup yields CDR1 SNHLY and CDR2 FYNNEI. V gave up 0 bases and J gave up 6 bases, with 9 bases separating them. This CDR3 is built from 15 residues. DNA for the CDR3: TGTGCCAGCAGTGAAGCAGGGGTTATTAATTCACCCCTCCACTTT. Its protein is CASSEAGVINSPLHF.

This chain connects TRBV30 to TRBJ1-3; no definite D call. V was clipped by 0 bases and J by 4 bases, with 13 bases between them. CDR3 length: 15 residues. Per germline, CDR1 GTSNPN and CDR2 SVGIG (reference sequence). The CDR3 nucleotides are TGTGCCTGGAGTGTCGAGGGAGCGGGAGGAAACACCATATATTTT. It translates to CAWSVEGAGGNTIYF.

The rearrangement joins TRBV30 to TRBJ2-7, with D possibly matching TRBD2 (5 bases). The CDR3 totals 12 residues. V lost 5 bases and J 7 bases, leaving 15 bases between the germline ends. Germline loops: CDR1 GTSNPN, CDR2 SVGIG (reference sequence). The CDR3 region is CAWGRLPGEQYF. For the CDR3, the DNA is TGTGCCTGGGGACGACTGCCGGGAGAGCAGTACTTC.

This chain uses TRBV3-1 (or the pseudogene TRBV3-2) with TRBJ2-2, with no clear D. CDR3 size: 14 residues. V was trimmed by 0 bases and J by 8 bases, leaving 10 bases between them. Germline CDR1 reads LGHDT; CDR2 reads YNNKEL (reference sequence). As DNA, the CDR3 is TGTGCCAGCAGCCAAGATAATCGGGTAGGGGAGCTGTTTTTT. As protein: CASSQDNRVGELFF.

CDR3 nucleotides: TGCGCCAGCAGCCAAGAAACACAGGCGACTGAAGCTTTCTTT. Translated, it gives CASSQETQATEAFF. The J gene is TRBJ1-1, the V gene TRBV4-1, with D tentatively TRBD1 (5 bases). The V gene's germline CDR1 is MGHRA and CDR2 YSYEKL. The V end lost 0 bases, the J end lost 5 bases, and 10 bases lay between the germline ends. The length of the CDR3 is 14 residues.

The rearrangement joins TRBV7-3 to TRBJ2-1; the match to TRBD2 covers 9 bases. In germline, CDR1 is SGHTA, CDR2 FQGTGA. Germline trimming cut 2 bases from V and 5 bases from J; bases unmatched to any gene: 4. This CDR3 comprises 15 residues. The DNA of the CDR3 is TGTGCCAGCAGCTTATTTGCGGGGGGGAACAATGAGCAGTTCTTC. As protein: CASSLFAGGNNEQFF.

This clone was counted only a few times. The rearrangement links TRBV18 to TRBJ1-6; D gene uncertain. Trimming removed 3 bases from V and 9 bases from J, with 15 bases in between. This CDR3 comprises 15 residues. Germline V gene sequence: CDR1 KGHSH, CDR2 LQKENI. CDR3 loop: CASSPRDPKSSPLHF. The CDR3, as DNA: TGTGCCAGCTCACCTCGGGATCCTAAAAGTTCACCCCTCCACTTT.

CDR3 residues: CASGTGTGRDTQYF. The CDR3 DNA follows: TGTGCCAGCGGTACCGGGACAGGGAGGGATACGCAGTATTTT. The chain employs TRBV27 and TRBJ2-3; TRBD1 aligns across 9 bases. The CDR3 extends over 14 amino acids. With 8 bases clipped from V and 6 bases from J, the junction kept 9 bases outside the gene matches. The germline V gene encodes CDR1 MNHEY and CDR2 SMNVEV (reference sequence).

The rearrangement uses TRBV11-3 and TRBJ2-3; D perhaps matches TRBD1 (6 bases). This CDR3 has 16 residues. Trimming pared 1 base from V and 0 bases from J, leaving 11 bases between. Germline values: CDR1 SGHNT, CDR2 YENEEA. The CDR3 region has the DNA TGTGCCAGCAGCTTAGGCCGGGACAAGAGCACAGATACGCAGTATTTT. Amino acid sequence: CASSLGRDKSTDTQYF.

This chain joins TRBV19 and TRBJ2-2; a weak D match, TRBD2 (7 bases). V dropped 3 bases and J dropped 4 bases, with 15 bases sitting between them. Germline CDR1 is LNHDA and CDR2 is SQIVND (reference sequence). CDR3 length equals 16 residues. The CDR3 protein is CASSMGRGGVTGELFF. As DNA, the CDR3 is TGTGCCAGTAGTATGGGCAGGGGAGGGGTCACCGGGGAGCTGTTTTTT.

This clone was detected only a few times. This chain uses TRBV30 with TRBJ1-6, with D hard to call. Germline values: CDR1 GTSNPN, CDR2 SVGIG (reference sequence). V was cut by 4 bases and J by 0 bases, with 7 bases left in between. This CDR3 spans 14 amino acids. The CDR3 DNA follows: TGTGCCTGGAAGCGGAGCTCCTATAATTCACCCCTCCACTTT. It codes for CAWKRSSYNSPLHF.

V gene TRBV27 combines with J gene TRBJ1-5; perhaps TRBD1 as D (5 bases). The length of the CDR3 is 15 residues. V dropped 4 bases and J dropped 0 bases, with 10 bases sitting between them. Germline V gene lookup returns CDR1 MNHEY and CDR2 SMNVEV (reference sequence). This chain's CDR3 is CASSSAGNSNQPQHF. The CDR3 DNA follows: TGTGCCAGCAGTTCAGCAGGGAATAGCAATCAGCCCCAGCATTTT.

To note about this clone: Mismatch with germline at one junction end may stem from a read error. V usage is TRBV20-1 and J usage is TRBJ1-2, with unresolved D. The germline V gene has CDR1 DFQATT and CDR2 SNEGSKA (reference sequence). This CDR3 comprises 11 residues. The CDR3 loop is CSALAGKGCTF. CDR3 DNA: TGCAGTGCCCTCGCGGGGAAGGGCTGCACCTTC.

The chain is built from TRBV5-1 and TRBJ1-1; D is possibly TRBD1 (5 bases). V shed 5 bases and J shed 6 bases, with 17 bases lying between them. The CDR3 runs to 14 residues. Germline values: CDR1 SGHRS, CDR2 YFSETQ. In nucleotides, the CDR3 is TGCGCCAGCAGACTTTCCTCAGGGATATCTGAAGCTTTCTTT. This codes for CASRLSSGISEAFF.

The chain is built from TRBV19 and TRBJ1-3; 7 nucleotides line up with TRBD1. Germline V CDR1 and CDR2: LNHDA, SQIVND (reference sequence). The junction had 4 bases not matched to a gene; V was cut back by 10 bases and J by 7 bases. The CDR3 is 11 residues long. CDR3 loop: CATQGDNTIYF. CDR3 in DNA: TGTGCCACGCAGGGGGACAACACCATATATTTT. The full variable domain, with the rest looked up from reference TRBV19 and TRBJ1-3, is DGGITQSPKYLFRKEGQNVTLSCEQNLNHDAMYWYRQDPGQGLRLIYYSQIVNDFQKGDIAEGYSVSREKKESFPLTVTSAQKNPTAFYLCATQGDNTIYFGEGSWLTVV.

The V call is TRBV6-1, the J call TRBJ1-1, with D perhaps matching TRBD1 (5 bases). Germline CDR1 and CDR2: MNHNS and SASEGT. CDR3 length: 13 amino acids. The V and J ends lost 2 bases and 7 bases respectively, with 11 bases between them. The CDR3 protein is CASSERARDEAFF. CDR3 nucleotide sequence: TGTGCCAGCAGTGAAAGGGCCAGGGATGAAGCTTTCTTT.

The chain couples TRBV27 to TRBJ1-6; TRBD1 agrees at 7 bases. The CDR3 contains 14 residues. Per germline, CDR1 MNHEY and CDR2 SMNVEV (reference sequence). The V segment lost 4 bases and the J segment 7 bases; nucleotides outside the gene matches: 4. CDR3 bases: TGTGCCAGCAGTTACAGGGGTGAGAATTCACCCCTCCACTTT. The encoded protein is CASSYRGENSPLHF.

The rearrangement uses TRBV10-3 and TRBJ2-1; either TRBD1 or TRBD2 may supply D (5 bases each). This CDR3 comprises 14 residues. Germline-derived CDR1 and CDR2 are ENHRY and SYGVKD. With 6 bases removed from V and 12 bases from J, the gap between germline ends came to 21 bases. CDR3 DNA sequence: TGTGCCATCAGCGAGGGGAAACAGGCCGGTAGGCAGTTCTTC. Protein: CAISEGKQAGRQFF.

By its share, this clone is large. The V and J genes are TRBV5-4 and TRBJ2-2; 7 bases agree with TRBD1. Trimming removed 3 bases from V and 1 base from J; junction bases left unmatched: 9. Germline CDR1 is SGHNT and CDR2 is YYREEE (reference sequence). The CDR3 has 17 residues. In nucleotides, the CDR3 is TGTGCCAGCAGCTGGGATTCAGACAGGGTGAACACCGGGGAGCTGTTTTTT. It codes for CASSWDSDRVNTGELFF.

The chain recombines TRBV30 with TRBJ2-7, with D uncertain. CDR3 length equals 12 residues. Per germline, CDR1 GTSNPN and CDR2 SVGIG (reference sequence). With 3 bases removed from V and 0 bases from J, the gap between germline ends came to 6 bases. DNA of the CDR3: TGTGCCTGGAGCCTAAGCTCCTACGAGCAGTACTTC. Translated: CAWSLSSYEQYF.

This sequence joins TRBV3-1 (or the pseudogene TRBV3-2) and TRBJ2-5; D may be TRBD1 (6 bases). The V gene lost 1 base and the J gene lost 5 bases, with 8 bases spanning the gap. CDR3 size: 13 residues. CDR1 and CDR2 from the germline V gene are LGHDT and YNNKEL (reference sequence). DNA of the CDR3: TGTGCCAGCAGCCAAGGTCAGGGGGAGACCCAGTACTTC. Translating it yields CASSQGQGETQYF.

This clone was seen once. The rearrangement links TRBV15 to TRBJ2-7; 11 bases align to TRBD1. This CDR3 spans 17 amino acids. The germline gives CDR1 LNHNV, CDR2 YYDKDF (reference sequence). The V and J ends lost 2 bases and 2 bases, in that order; junction bases with no gene match: 8. The CDR3 DNA reads TGTGCCACCAGCAGATTTCCCCCGGGACAGGGGGCCTACGAGCAGTACTTC. This codes for CATSRFPPGQGAYEQYF.

The rearrangement links TRBV27 to TRBJ1-2, with TRBD1 matching 8 bases. The CDR3 is made up of 17 amino acids. Per the germline V gene, CDR1 is MNHEY and CDR2 is SMNVEV (reference sequence). Trimming took 5 bases from V and 6 from J; bases not matched to a gene: 17. CDR3: CASSPGRIGQGFDGYTF. DNA for the CDR3: TGTGCCAGCAGTCCAGGGCGGATCGGACAGGGTTTTGATGGCTACACCTTC.